The 18 T cell receptor beta chains presented below share a single source sample, sequenced in a study of neurological immune-mediated disorders. In TCRdb, the 5' RACE reads were re-called with MiXCR into one record per CDR3 protein. In the table there are 55,000 or so distinct CDR3 sequences, around 4.2% of which are singletons. Input material: PBMCs. All receptors derive from a middle-aged man with multiple sclerosis.

This clonotype was counted ten times or more. The V call is TRBV6-1, the J call TRBJ2-1; D possibly corresponds to TRBD2 (5 bases). Per germline, CDR1 MNHNS and CDR2 SASEGT. Trimming took off 6 bases at V and 4 bases at J, with 10 bases between the two ends. The CDR3 length is 13 residues. The chain's CDR3 is CASSWERYNEQFF. DNA for the CDR3: TGTGCCAGCAGCTGGGAGAGATACAATGAGCAGTTCTTC.

This clonotype was recorded a few times. This rearrangement joins TRBV5-1 to TRBJ1-1, with 7 positions matching TRBD1. Per germline, CDR1 SGHRS and CDR2 YFSETQ. The CDR3 is made up of 17 amino acids. J gave up 7 bases and V 0 bases, and 15 bases lay outside the gene matches. The CDR3 DNA follows: TGCGCCAGCAGCTTGGTGGCGCCGGGAAAGGGGGCGAGTGAAGCTTTCTTT. It specifies CASSLVAPGKGASEAFF.

In its sample, this clonotype was seen many times. This chain uses TRBV29-1 with TRBJ2-1; possibly TRBD2 for D (5 bases). Trimming stripped 3 bases from V and 8 bases from J, with 11 bases between. From germline, CDR1 is SQVTM and CDR2 ANQGSEA. The CDR3 has 12 residues. DNA of the CDR3: TGCAGCGTTGATTCGGTCGGGGATGAGCAGTTCTTC. Translation gives CSVDSVGDEQFF.

This clonotype has a count of ten or more. This chain links TRBV5-6 with TRBJ2-5, with 10 bases aligning to TRBD1. The V gene's germline CDR1 is SGHDT and CDR2 YYEEEE. This CDR3 contains 16 residues. Unmatched junction bases numbered 11, after V lost 4 bases and J lost 5 bases. Here the CDR3 reads CASSPGTGEVVETQYF. The CDR3 DNA reads as TGTGCCAGCAGCCCGGGGACAGGGGAGGTAGTGGAGACCCAGTACTTC.

This clonotype has ten or more counts. The chain carries TRBV11-1 and TRBJ2-7; D possibly corresponds to TRBD1 (6 bases). CDR1 is SGHAT and CDR2 is FQDESV in the germline V gene (reference sequence). CDR3 length: 13 residues. Trimming pared 4 bases from V and 3 bases from J, leaving 10 bases between. The CDR3 region is CASSYTGIYEQYF. For the CDR3, the DNA is TGTGCCAGCAGCTATACAGGGATCTACGAGCAGTACTTC.

The sample holds many counts of this clonotype. The chain uses TRBV5-1 and TRBJ1-6, with 8 bases identical to TRBD1. With 4 bases clipped from V and 9 bases from J, the junction kept 6 bases outside the gene matches. The CDR3 extends over 14 amino acids. Germline CDR1 and CDR2: SGHRS and YFSETQ. The CDR3 nucleotides are TGCGCCAGCAGCGGCGGGACAGGCGGTTCACCCCTCCACTTT. This codes for CASSGGTGGSPLHF.

There are a few counts of this clonotype. J is TRBJ2-5 and V is TRBV5-1, with D possibly matching TRBD1 (6 bases). The CDR3 contains 13 residues. Germline CDR1 reads SGHRS; CDR2 reads YFSETQ. V lost 0 bases, J lost 5 bases, and 8 bases lay in between. CDR3 bases: TGCGCCAGCAGCTTGGCAGGGGCCGAGACCCAGTACTTC. This encodes CASSLAGAETQYF.

Ten or more counts support this clonotype. V and J are TRBV20-1 and TRBJ2-1; 11 bases map to TRBD2. This CDR3 contains 16 residues. CDR1 DFQATT and CDR2 SNEGSKA come from the germline V gene (reference sequence). V shed 3 bases, J shed 1 base, and the junction held 5 bases outside the gene matches. The CDR3, as DNA: TGCAGTGCTAGGGAACTAGCGGGAGAATCCTACAATGAGCAGTTCTTC. As protein: CSARELAGESYNEQFF.

This clonotype was recorded many times. This chain connects TRBV11-1 to TRBJ2-7; D may be TRBD1 (6 bases). CDR3 length equals 14 residues. The germline CDR1 and CDR2 sequences are SGHAT and FQDESV (reference sequence). Between the trimmed V and J ends, which lost 5 bases and 2 bases, there was a span of 13 bases. The CDR3: CASSTRQATYEQYF. CDR3 nucleotide sequence: TGTGCCAGCAGCACCCGACAGGCCACCTACGAGCAGTACTTC.

In this sample, this clonotype turned up many times. The chain links TRBV12-3 or TRBV12-4 to TRBJ2-1, with no clear D. This CDR3 has 13 residues. V lost 6 bases and J lost 9, with 15 bases in between. The CDR3 nucleotides are TGTGCCAGCAGACGTGAAATACAATCTGAGCAGTTCTTC. Translated: CASRREIQSEQFF.

This clonotype was seen at least ten times. The rearrangement joins TRBV7-9 to TRBJ2-4; D is unresolved. The CDR3 spans 16 residues. CDR1 is SEHNR and CDR2 is FQNEAQ in the germline V gene (reference sequence). V was cut by 5 bases and J by 1 base, with 15 bases left in between. In DNA form, the CDR3 reads TGTGCCAGCAGCCCTGCGGCAGGCGTCGCCAAAAACATTCAGTACTTC. Protein: CASSPAAGVAKNIQYF.

This clonotype was detected many times. This chain links TRBV3-1 with TRBJ2-1; tentatively, D is TRBD2 (6 bases). CDR3 size: 16 residues. Trimming took off 1 base at V and 1 base at J, with 11 bases between the two ends. Germline CDR1 and CDR2: LGHDT and YNNKEL (reference sequence). CDR3 nucleotide sequence: TGTGCCAGCAGCCAAGTCGGGAGATCTTCCTACAATGAGCAGTTCTTC. Translating it yields CASSQVGRSSYNEQFF.

This clonotype has at least ten counts. This chain joins TRBV6-4 and TRBJ2-3; 8 nucleotides align to TRBD2. The J segment lost 4 bases and the V segment lost 4 bases, leaving 7 bases of the junction unmatched. This CDR3 is 15 amino acids long. Germline V lookup: CDR1 MRHNA, CDR2 SNTAGT. CDR3 amino acids: CASSASGSEADTQYF. The CDR3 nucleotides are TGTGCCAGCAGTGCGAGCGGGAGTGAAGCAGATACGCAGTATTTT.

This clonotype was recorded only once. Sequence at one end of the junction differs from germline and may be a read error. This chain links TRBV20-1 with TRBJ2-7; a possible D gene is TRBD2 (5 bases). The CDR3 is 16 amino acids. Germline loops: CDR1 DFQATT, CDR2 SNEGSKA (reference sequence). CDR3: CSATNAFAGSSYERYF. The DNA of the CDR3 is TGCAGTGCTACAAACGCGTTCGCGGGCTCCTCTTACGAGCGGTACTTC.

This clonotype was detected many times. V and J are TRBV12-3 or TRBV12-4 and TRBJ2-5, with D possibly matching TRBD1 (6 bases). V lost 5 bases and J 5 bases, leaving 12 bases between the germline ends. The CDR3 totals 13 residues. CDR3 DNA: TGTGCCAGCAGTGTGGGGGCGAGGGAGACCCAGTACTTC. Its protein product is CASSVGARETQYF.

This clonotype was picked up many times. V usage is TRBV20-1 and J usage is TRBJ2-1, with TRBD2 as a possible D gene (6 bases). Trimming stripped 5 bases from V and 3 bases from J, with 14 bases between. The length of the CDR3 is 14 residues. Per germline, CDR1 DFQATT and CDR2 SNEGSKA (reference sequence). The CDR3 loop is CSAQTSKGYNEQFF. CDR3 DNA: TGCAGTGCTCAAACTAGCAAAGGCTACAATGAGCAGTTCTTC.

This clonotype was seen a handful of times. This sequence joins TRBV5-1 and TRBJ2-1; TRBD2 is a possible D gene (6 bases). V lost 3 bases to trimming and J lost 7 bases, with 14 bases between them. CDR1 is SGHRS, CDR2 YFSETQ, per germline. The length of the CDR3 is 14 residues. The CDR3 reads CASSWTGRANEQFF. The CDR3 DNA reads as TGCGCCAGCAGCTGGACCGGGAGAGCTAATGAGCAGTTCTTC.

This clonotype was detected only a few times. The gene calls are TRBV12-3 or TRBV12-4 and TRBJ2-3; D is uncertain. The CDR3 runs to 13 residues. V was cut by 3 bases and J by 0 bases, with 4 bases left in between. The CDR3 bases are TGTGCCAGCAGTTTTAGTAGCACAGATACGCAGTATTTT. As protein: CASSFSSTDTQYF.